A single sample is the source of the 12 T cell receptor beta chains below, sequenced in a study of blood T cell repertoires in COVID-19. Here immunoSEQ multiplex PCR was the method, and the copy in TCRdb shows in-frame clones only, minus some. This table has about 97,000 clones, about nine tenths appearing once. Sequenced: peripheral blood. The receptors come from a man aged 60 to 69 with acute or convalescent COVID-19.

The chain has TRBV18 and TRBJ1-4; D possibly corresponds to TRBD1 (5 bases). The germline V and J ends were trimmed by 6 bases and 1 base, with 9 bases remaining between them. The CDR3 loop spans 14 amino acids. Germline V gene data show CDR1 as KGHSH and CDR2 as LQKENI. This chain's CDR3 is CASSGRGTNEKLFF. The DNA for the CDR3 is TGTGCCAGCTCGGGGAGGGGAACTAATGAAAAACTGTTTTTT.

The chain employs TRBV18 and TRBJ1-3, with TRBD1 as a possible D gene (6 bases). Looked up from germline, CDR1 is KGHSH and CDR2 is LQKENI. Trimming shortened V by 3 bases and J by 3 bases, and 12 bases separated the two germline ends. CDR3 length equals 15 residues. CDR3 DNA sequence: TGTGCCAGCTCACCTAACAGGGTGAGTGGAAACACCATATATTTT. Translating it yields CASSPNRVSGNTIYF.

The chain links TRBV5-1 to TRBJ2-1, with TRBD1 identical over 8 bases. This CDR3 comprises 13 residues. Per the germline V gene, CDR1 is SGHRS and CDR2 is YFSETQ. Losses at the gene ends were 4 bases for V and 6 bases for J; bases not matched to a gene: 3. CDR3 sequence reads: CASSRDRGNEQFF. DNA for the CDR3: TGCGCCAGCAGCAGAGACAGGGGCAATGAGCAGTTCTTC. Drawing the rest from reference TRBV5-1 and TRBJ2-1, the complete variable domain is KAGVTQTPRYLIKTRGQQVTLSCSPISGHRSVSWYQQTPGQGLQFLFEYFSETQRNKGNFPGRFSGRQFSNSRSEMNVSTLELGDSALYLCASSRDRGNEQFFGPGTRLTVL.

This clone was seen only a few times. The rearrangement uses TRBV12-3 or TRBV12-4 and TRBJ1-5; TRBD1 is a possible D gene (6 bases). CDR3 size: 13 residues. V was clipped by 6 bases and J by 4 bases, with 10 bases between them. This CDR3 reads CASRGQQNQPQHF. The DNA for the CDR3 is TGTGCCAGCAGGGGACAACAGAATCAGCCCCAGCATTTT.

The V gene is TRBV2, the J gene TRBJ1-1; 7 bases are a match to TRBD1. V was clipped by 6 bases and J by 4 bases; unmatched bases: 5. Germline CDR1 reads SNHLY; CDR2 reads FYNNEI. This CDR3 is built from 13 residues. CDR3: CASRTGFRTEAFF. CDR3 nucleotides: TGTGCCAGCAGGACAGGGTTTCGCACTGAAGCTTTCTTT.

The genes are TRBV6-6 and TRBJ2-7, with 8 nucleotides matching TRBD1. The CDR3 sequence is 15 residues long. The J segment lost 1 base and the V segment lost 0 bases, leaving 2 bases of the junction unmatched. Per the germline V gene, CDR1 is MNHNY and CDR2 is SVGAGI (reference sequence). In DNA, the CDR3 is TGTGCCAGCAGTTACTCAGGACAGGGTTCCTACGAGCAGTACTTC. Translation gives CASSYSGQGSYEQYF.

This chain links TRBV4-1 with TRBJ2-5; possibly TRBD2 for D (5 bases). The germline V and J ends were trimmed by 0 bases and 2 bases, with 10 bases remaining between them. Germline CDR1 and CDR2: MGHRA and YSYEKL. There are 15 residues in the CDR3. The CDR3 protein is CASSQDAAAQETQYF. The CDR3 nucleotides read TGCGCCAGCAGCCAAGATGCAGCGGCTCAAGAGACCCAGTACTTC.

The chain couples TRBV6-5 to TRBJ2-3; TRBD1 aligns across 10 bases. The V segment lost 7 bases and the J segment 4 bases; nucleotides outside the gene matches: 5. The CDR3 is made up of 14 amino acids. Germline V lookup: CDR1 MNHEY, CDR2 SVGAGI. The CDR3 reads CASKDRGLADTQYF. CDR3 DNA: TGTGCCAGCAAAGACAGGGGGCTAGCAGATACGCAGTATTTT.

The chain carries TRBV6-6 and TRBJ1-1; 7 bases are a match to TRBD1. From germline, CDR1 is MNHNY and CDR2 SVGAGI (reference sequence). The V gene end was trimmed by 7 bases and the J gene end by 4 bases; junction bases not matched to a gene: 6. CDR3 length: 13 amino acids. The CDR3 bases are TGTGCCAGCAACAGGGGATGGGGCACTGAAGCTTTCTTT. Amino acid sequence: CASNRGWGTEAFF.

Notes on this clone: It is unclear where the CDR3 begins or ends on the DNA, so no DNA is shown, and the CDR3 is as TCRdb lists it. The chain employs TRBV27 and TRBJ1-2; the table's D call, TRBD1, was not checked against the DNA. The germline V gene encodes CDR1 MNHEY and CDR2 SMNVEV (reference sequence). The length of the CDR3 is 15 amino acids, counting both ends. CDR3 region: CASSFGPGESYGYTF.

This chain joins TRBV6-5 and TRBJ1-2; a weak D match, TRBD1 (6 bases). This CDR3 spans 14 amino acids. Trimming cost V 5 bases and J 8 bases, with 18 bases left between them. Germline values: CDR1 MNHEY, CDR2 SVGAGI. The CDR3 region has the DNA TGTGCCAGCAGTCTTGCGGGGGGGCAGGGGGGCTACACCTTC. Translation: CASSLAGGQGGYTF.

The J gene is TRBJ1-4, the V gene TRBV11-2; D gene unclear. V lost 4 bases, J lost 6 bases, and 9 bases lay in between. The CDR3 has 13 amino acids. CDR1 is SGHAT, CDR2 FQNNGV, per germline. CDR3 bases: TGTGCCAGCAGCTCCAGTACCTATGAAAAACTGTTTTTT. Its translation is CASSSSTYEKLFF.